This T cell receptor (beta chain) was recorded in a study of control samples from healthy donors and cancer patients. Profiling relied on immunoSEQ multiplex PCR, and the TCRdb table lists in-frame clones only, not all of them. Among 150,000 to 200,000 clones listed, around 90% were seen once. Germline-derived CDR1 and CDR2 are LGHDT and YNNKEL (reference sequence). The CDR3 consists of 13 residues. With 1 base removed from V and 7 bases from J, the gap between germline ends came to 5 bases. The specimen sequenced was blood. The chain joins TRBV3-1 (or the pseudogene TRBV3-2) to TRBJ1-6; a possible D gene is TRBD1 (5 bases). The clonotype was recovered from a man aged 30 to 45 in good health. The CDR3 loop reads CASSQGGNSPLHF. The CDR3 nucleotides read TGTGCCAGCAGCCAAGGGGGGAATTCACCCCTCCACTTT.